The present TCR beta chain was sequenced within a study of T cells in localized non-small cell lung cancer. Whole-study results and caveats: Peak T cell clonality was found in uninvolved adjacent lung, exceeding tumor. Sequencing, confined to only one tumor region, leaves heterogeneity possible. There was an association of higher blood T cell density with longer overall survival. The appearance of a median approximately 57 of the top 100 tumor clones was seen in adjacent lung.

Only in-frame clones appear in the TCRdb table, and some are missing; sequencing was by immunoSEQ multiplex PCR. The sample records about 41,000 clones, around nine tenths being singletons. Looked up from germline, CDR1 is SGHRS and CDR2 is YFSETQ. Trimming took 7 bases from V and 5 from J, leaving 18 bases between them. The CDR3 consists of 15 residues. Of note for this clone: The antigen remains undetermined.

The TCR comes from a female donor over 55 with stage I squamous cell lung carcinoma. The sequencing used peripheral blood, collected before any cancer treatment. The gene calls are TRBV5-1 and TRBJ2-2; D is tentatively TRBD1 or TRBD2 (6 bases each). The CDR3 nucleotides are TGCGCCAGCTCAAAGTCGGGGGCGCAGACCGGGGAGCTGTTTTTT. As protein: CASSKSGAQTGELFF.